The clone carrying this T cell receptor beta chain was observed many times. V dropped 10 bases and J dropped 9 bases, with 4 bases sitting between them. The germline gives CDR1 SGHRS, CDR2 YFSETQ. The CDR3 length is 8 residues. These data are taken from a study of metastatic and nonmetastatic thyroid tumors. No treatment of any kind had been given to any patient before thyroid surgery. TCRdb re-analyzed the PCR reads through MiXCR. The sample lists some 28,000 clones, about 3.7% occurring once. This sequence was found in a male donor with papillary thyroid cancer or a benign thyroid nodule (not recorded which). Some clones in this sample may be carry-over from other donors' samples. The V call is TRBV5-1, the J call TRBJ2-2, with D unresolved. Input material: blood. The CDR3 DNA is TGCGCCTCTTGGGAGCTGTTTTTT. This codes for CASWELFF.